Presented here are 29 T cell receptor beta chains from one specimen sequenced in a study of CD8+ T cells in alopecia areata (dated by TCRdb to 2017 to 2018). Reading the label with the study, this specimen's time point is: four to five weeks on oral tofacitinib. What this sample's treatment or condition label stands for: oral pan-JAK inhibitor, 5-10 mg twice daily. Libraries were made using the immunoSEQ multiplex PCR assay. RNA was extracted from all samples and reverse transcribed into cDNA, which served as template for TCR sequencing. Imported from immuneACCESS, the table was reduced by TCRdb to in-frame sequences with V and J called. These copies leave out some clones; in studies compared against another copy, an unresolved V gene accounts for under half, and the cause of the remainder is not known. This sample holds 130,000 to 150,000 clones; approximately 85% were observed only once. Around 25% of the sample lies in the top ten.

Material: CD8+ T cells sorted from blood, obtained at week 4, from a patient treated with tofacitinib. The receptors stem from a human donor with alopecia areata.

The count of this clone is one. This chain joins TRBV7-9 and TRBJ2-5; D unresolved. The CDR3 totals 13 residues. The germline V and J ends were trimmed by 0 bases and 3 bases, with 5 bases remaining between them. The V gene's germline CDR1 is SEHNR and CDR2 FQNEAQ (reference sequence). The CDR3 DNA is TGTGCCAGCAGCTTAGCTCGGGAAGAGACCCAGTACTTC. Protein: CASSLAREETQYF.

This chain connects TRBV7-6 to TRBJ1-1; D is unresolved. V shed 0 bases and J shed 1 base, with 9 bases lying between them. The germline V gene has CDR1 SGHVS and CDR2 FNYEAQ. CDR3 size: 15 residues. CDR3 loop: CASSLAELGNTEAFF. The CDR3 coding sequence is TGTGCCAGCAGCTTAGCGGAACTAGGGAACACTGAAGCTTTCTTT.

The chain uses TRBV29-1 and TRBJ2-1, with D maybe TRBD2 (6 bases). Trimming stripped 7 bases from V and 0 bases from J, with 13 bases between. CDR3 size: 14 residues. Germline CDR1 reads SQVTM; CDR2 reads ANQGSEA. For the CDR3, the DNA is TGCAGCGCTGGCGGGGTGAACTCCTACAATGAGCAGTTCTTC. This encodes CSAGGVNSYNEQFF.

This chain's CDR3 is CASSLVGAGSSYNEQFF. In DNA form, the CDR3 reads TGTGCCAGCAGCTTAGTCGGGGCAGGGAGCTCCTACAATGAGCAGTTCTTC. The rearrangement joins TRBV7-8 to TRBJ2-1, with D possibly being TRBD1 or TRBD2 (5 bases each). V lost 1 base, J lost 0 bases, and 13 bases lay in between. CDR3 length: 17 amino acids. Germline loops: CDR1 SGHVS, CDR2 FQNEAQ.

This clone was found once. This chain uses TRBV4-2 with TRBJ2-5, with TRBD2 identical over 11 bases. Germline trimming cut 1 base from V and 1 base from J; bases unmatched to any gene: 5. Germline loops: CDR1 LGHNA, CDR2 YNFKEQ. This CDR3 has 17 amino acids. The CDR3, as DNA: TGTGCCAGCAGCCAAGGACTAGCGGGGCAAACCCAAGAGACCCAGTACTTC. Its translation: CASSQGLAGQTQETQYF.

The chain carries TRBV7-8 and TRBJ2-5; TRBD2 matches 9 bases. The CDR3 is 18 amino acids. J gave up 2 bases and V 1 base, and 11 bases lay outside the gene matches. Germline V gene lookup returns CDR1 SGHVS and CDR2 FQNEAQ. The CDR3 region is CASSLVGSASGDQETQYF. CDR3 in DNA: TGTGCCAGCAGCTTAGTAGGGTCGGCTAGCGGGGATCAAGAGACCCAGTACTTC.

The CDR3 DNA is TGCGCCAGCAGCCCTGGGACGGCCAACACTGAAGCTTTCTTT. Its protein is CASSPGTANTEAFF. V gene TRBV5-1 combines with J gene TRBJ1-1, with a tentative D call TRBD1 (5 bases). The ends were cut back, 4 bases at V and 2 bases at J, with 12 bases in the middle. This CDR3 region has 14 residues. Germline V gene lookup returns CDR1 SGHRS and CDR2 YFSETQ.

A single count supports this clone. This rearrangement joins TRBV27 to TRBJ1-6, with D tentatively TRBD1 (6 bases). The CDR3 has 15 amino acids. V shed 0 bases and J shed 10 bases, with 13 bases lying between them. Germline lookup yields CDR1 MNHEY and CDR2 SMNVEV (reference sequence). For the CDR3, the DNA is TGTGCCAGCAGTTTATCCCCGGCCGGGGGCTCACCCCTCCACTTT. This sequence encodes CASSLSPAGGSPLHF.

The CDR3 coding sequence is TGTGCCAGTCATACTGGGACAGATCTTAGCAATCAGCCCCAGCATTTT. This encodes CASHTGTDLSNQPQHF. The chain uses TRBV19 and TRBJ1-5, with 7 bases that match TRBD1. V was pared by 8 bases and J by 0 bases, with 10 bases of the junction left unmatched. Per the germline V gene, CDR1 is LNHDA and CDR2 is SQIVND (reference sequence). The CDR3 has 16 residues.

This CDR3 is CASSQGAGTEAFF. In nucleotides, the CDR3 is TGTGCCAGCAGCCAAGGAGCGGGTACTGAAGCTTTCTTT. V usage is TRBV4-2 and J usage is TRBJ1-1; D gene uncertain. Germline V gene lookup returns CDR1 LGHNA and CDR2 YNFKEQ. CDR3 length: 13 residues. V lost 1 base to trimming and J lost 5 bases, with 8 bases between them.

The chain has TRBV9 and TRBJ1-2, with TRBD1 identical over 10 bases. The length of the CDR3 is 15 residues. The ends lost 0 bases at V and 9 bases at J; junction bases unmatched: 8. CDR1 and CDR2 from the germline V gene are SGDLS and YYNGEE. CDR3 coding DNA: TGTGCCAGCAGCGTAGAGACCCGGGACAGGGGTCGCTACACCTTC. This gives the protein CASSVETRDRGRYTF.

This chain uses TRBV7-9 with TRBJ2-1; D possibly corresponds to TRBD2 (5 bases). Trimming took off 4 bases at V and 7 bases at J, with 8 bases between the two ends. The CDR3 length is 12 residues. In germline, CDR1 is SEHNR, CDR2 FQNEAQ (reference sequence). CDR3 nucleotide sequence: TGTGCCAGCAGCTCCCGACTAAATGAGCAGTTCTTC. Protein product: CASSSRLNEQFF.

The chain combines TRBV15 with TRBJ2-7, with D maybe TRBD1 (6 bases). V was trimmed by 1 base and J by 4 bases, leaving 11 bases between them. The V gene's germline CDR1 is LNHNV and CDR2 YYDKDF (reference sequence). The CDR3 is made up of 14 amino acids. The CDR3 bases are TGTGCCACCAGCAGAGCGGCCAGGGGTTACGAGCAGTACTTC. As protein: CATSRAARGYEQYF. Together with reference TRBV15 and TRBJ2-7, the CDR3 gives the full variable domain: DAMVIQNPRYQVTQFGKPVTLSCSQTLNHNVMYWYQQKSSQAPKLLFHYYDKDFNNEADTPDNFQSRRPNTSFCFLDIRSPGLGDTAMYLCATSRAARGYEQYFGPGTRLTVT.

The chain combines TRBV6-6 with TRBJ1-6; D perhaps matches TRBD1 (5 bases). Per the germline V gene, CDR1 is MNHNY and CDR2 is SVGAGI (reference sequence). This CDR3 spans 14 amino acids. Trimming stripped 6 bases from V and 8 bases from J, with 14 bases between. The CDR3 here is CASSRDVWDSPLHF. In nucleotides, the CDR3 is TGTGCCAGCAGCCGGGACGTTTGGGATTCACCCCTCCACTTT.

The CDR3 protein is CASSERLAGASRANEQFF. The CDR3 nucleotides read TGTGCCAGCAGTGAAAGACTAGCGGGGGCCTCTAGGGCCAATGAGCAGTTCTTC. This rearrangement joins TRBV2 to TRBJ2-1; 12 bases are a match to TRBD2. The V gene end was trimmed by 2 bases and the J gene end by 6 bases; junction bases not matched to a gene: 11. The CDR3 loop spans 18 amino acids. In germline, CDR1 is SNHLY, CDR2 FYNNEI.

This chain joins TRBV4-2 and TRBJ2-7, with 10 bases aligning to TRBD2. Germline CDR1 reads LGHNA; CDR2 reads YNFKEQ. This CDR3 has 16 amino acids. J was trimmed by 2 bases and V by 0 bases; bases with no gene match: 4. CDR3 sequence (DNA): TGTGCCAGCAGCCAAGAAAGCGGGGGGGCAACCTACGAGCAGTACTTC. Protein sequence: CASSQESGGATYEQYF.

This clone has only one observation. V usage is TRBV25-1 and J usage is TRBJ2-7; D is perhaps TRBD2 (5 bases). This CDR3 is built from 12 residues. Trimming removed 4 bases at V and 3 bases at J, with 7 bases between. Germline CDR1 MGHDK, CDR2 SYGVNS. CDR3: CASSGEIYEQYF. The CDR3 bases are TGTGCCAGCAGTGGGGAGATCTACGAGCAGTACTTC.

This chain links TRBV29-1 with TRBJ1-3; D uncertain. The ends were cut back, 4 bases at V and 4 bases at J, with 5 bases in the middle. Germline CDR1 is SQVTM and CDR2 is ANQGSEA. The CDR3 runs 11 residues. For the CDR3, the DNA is TGCAGCGTTGGTCGGGGAAACACCATATATTTT. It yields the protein CSVGRGNTIYF.

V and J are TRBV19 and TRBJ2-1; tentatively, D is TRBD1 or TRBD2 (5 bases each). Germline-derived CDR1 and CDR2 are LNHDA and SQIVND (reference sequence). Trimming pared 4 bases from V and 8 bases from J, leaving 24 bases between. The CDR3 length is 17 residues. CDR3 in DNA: TGTGCCAGTAGTAGATATCACCGGGACGGAGTTTTCGATGAGCAGTTCTTC. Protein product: CASSRYHRDGVFDEQFF.

This CDR3 reads CASRGQGRYEQYF. The CDR3 DNA reads as TGTGCCAGCAGGGGACAGGGGAGGTACGAGCAGTACTTC. This sequence joins TRBV7-2 and TRBJ2-7; 10 bases are a match to TRBD1. The germline gives CDR1 SGHTA, CDR2 FQGNSA. The CDR3 extends over 13 amino acids. V was pared by 6 bases and J by 4 bases, with 3 bases of the junction left unmatched. Using reference TRBV7-2 and TRBJ2-7 for the parts outside the CDR3, the full variable domain is GAGVSQSPSNKVTEKGKDVELRCDPISGHTALYWYRQSLGQGLEFLIYFQGNSAPDKSGLPSDRFSAERTGGSVSTLTIQRTQQEDSAVYLCASRGQGRYEQYFGPGTRLTVT.

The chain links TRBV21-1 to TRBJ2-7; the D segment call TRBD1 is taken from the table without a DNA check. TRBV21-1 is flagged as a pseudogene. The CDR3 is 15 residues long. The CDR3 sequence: CASSKEGQGAYEQYF. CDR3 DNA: TGTGCCAGCAGCAAAGAGGGGCAGGGGGCCTACGAGCAGTACTTC.

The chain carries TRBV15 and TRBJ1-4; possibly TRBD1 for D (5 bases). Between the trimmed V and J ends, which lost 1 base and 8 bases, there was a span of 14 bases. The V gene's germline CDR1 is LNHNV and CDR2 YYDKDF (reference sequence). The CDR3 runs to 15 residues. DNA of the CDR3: TGTGCCACCAGCAGAGGGCGTGGGACCCAGGAAAAACTGTTTTTT. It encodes CATSRGRGTQEKLFF.

The CDR3 region is CASSQDNYGYTF. CDR3 nucleotide sequence: TGCGCCAGCAGCCAAGATAACTATGGCTACACCTTC. The V gene is TRBV4-3, the J gene TRBJ1-2, with no clear D. Between the trimmed V and J ends, which lost 0 bases and 1 base, there was a span of 0 bases. The CDR3 extends over 12 amino acids. CDR1 is LGHNA, CDR2 YSLEER, per germline.

The CDR3 region has the DNA TGTGCCAGCAGCTTAGTTGTGGGGCACCATGGCTACACCTTC. As protein: CASSLVVGHHGYTF. This rearrangement joins TRBV7-2 to TRBJ1-2, with D perhaps TRBD1 (5 bases). CDR1 and CDR2 (germline): SGHTA, FQGNSA. Trimming pared 1 base from V and 6 bases from J, leaving 12 bases between. The CDR3 spans 14 residues.

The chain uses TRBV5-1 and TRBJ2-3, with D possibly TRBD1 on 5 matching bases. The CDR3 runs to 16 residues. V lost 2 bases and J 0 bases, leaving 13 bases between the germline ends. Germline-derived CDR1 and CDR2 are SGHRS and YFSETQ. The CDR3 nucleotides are TGCGCCAGCAGCTTAAAGGGGCCCTCTAGCACAGATACGCAGTATTTT. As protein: CASSLKGPSSTDTQYF.

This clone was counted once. CDR3 residues: CASSGGQGANQPQHF. The CDR3 DNA is TGTGCCAGCTCAGGGGGACAGGGGGCCAATCAGCCCCAGCATTTT. The rearrangement joins TRBV18 to TRBJ1-5, with 12 bases that match TRBD1. Germline lookup yields CDR1 KGHSH and CDR2 LQKENI. The ends lost 5 bases at V and 3 bases at J; junction bases unmatched: 2. The CDR3 extends over 15 amino acids.

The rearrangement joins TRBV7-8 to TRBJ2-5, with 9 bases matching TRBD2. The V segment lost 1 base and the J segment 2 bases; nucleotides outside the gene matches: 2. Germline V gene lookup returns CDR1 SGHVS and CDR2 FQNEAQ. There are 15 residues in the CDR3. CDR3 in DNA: TGTGCCAGCAGCTTAGTGGCGGGGGGGCAAGAGACCCAGTACTTC. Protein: CASSLVAGGQETQYF.

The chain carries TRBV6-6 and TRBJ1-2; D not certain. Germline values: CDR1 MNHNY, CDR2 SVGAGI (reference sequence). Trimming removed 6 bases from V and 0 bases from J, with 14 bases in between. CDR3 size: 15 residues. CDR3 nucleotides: TGTGCCAGCAGCCCCTCCTACGCCTCTAACTATGGCTACACCTTC. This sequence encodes CASSPSYASNYGYTF.

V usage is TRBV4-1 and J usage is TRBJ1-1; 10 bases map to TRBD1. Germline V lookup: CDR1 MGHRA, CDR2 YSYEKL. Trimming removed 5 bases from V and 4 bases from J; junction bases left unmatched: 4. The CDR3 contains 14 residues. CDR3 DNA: TGCGCCAGCAGCACGCGGACAGGGGGCACTGAAGCTTTCTTT. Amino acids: CASSTRTGGTEAFF.